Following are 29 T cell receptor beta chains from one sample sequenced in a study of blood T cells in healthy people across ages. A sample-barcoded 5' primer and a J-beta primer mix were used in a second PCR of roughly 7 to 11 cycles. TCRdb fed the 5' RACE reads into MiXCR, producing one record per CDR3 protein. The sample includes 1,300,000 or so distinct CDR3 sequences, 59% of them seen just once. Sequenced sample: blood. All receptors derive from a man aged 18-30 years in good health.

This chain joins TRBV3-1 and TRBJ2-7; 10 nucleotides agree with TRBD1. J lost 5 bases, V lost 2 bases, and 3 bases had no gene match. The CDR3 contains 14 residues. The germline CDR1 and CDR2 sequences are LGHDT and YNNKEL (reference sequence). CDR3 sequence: CASSQLDRGNEQYF. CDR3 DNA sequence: TGTGCCAGCAGCCAATTGGACAGGGGGAACGAGCAGTACTTC.

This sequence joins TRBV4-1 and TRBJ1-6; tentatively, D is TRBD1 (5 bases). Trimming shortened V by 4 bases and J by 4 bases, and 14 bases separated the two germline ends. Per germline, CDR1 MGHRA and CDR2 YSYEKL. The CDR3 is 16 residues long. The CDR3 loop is CASSPSRDLYNSPLHF. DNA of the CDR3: TGCGCCAGCAGCCCGTCCCGGGACCTTTATAATTCACCCCTCCACTTT.

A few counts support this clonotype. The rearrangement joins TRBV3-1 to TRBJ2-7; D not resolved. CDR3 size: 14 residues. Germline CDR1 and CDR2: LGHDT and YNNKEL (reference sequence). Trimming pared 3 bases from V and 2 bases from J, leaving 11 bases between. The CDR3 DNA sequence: TGTGCCAGCAGCCATCAGCGCAGAACCTACGAGCAGTACTTC. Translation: CASSHQRRTYEQYF.

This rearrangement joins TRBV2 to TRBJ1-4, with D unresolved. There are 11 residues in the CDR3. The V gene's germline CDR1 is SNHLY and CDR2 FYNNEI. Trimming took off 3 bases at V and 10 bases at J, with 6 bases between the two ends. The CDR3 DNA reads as TGTGCCAGCAGTGAGGTCGGAAAACTGTTTTTT. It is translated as CASSEVGKLFF.

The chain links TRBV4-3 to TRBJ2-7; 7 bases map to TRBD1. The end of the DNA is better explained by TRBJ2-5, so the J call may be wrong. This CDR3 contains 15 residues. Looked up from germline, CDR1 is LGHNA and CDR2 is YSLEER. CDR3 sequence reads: CASSQGAGGMETQYF. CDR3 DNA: TGCGCCAGCAGCCAAGGGGCAGGGGGTATGGAGACCCAGTACTTC.

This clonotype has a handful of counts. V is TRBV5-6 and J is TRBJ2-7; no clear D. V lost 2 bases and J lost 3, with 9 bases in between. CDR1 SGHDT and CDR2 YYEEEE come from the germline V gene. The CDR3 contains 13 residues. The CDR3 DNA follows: TGTGCCAGCAGCTTAGGCCGTCACTACGAGCAGTACTTC. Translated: CASSLGRHYEQYF.

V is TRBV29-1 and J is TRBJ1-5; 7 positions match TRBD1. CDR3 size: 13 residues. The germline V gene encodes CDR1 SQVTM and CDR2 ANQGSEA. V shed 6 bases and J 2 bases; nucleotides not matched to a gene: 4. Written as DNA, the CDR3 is TGCAGCGTCGGACAGGTCCGCAATCAGCCCCAGCATTTT. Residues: CSVGQVRNQPQHF.

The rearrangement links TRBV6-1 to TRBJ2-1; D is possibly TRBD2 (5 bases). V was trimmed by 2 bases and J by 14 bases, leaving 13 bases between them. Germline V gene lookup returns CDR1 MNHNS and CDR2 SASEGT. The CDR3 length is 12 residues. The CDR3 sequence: CASSEWTSNKFF. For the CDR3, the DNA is TGTGCCAGCAGTGAATGGACTTCTAATAAGTTCTTC.

CDR3: CASGAGQTHSYEQYF. CDR3 in DNA: TGTGCCAGCGGAGCAGGACAGACCCACTCCTACGAGCAGTACTTC. The chain combines TRBV7-9 with TRBJ2-7; D is perhaps TRBD1 (6 bases). Trimming took 8 bases from V and 0 from J, leaving 17 bases between them. The CDR3 is 15 residues long. Germline CDR1 reads SEHNR; CDR2 reads FQNEAQ (reference sequence).

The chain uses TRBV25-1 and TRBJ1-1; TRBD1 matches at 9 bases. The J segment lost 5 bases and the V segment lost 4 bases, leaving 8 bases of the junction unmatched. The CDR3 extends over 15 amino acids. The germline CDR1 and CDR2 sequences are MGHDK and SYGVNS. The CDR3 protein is CASSATTQGATEAFF. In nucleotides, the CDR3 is TGTGCCAGCAGTGCCACGACACAGGGGGCGACTGAAGCTTTCTTT.

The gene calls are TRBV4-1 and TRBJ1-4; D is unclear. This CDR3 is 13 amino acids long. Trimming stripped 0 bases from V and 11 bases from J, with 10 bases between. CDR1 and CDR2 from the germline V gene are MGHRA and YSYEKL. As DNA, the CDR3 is TGCGCCAGCAGCCAAGATCGGGGAGTCAAACTGTTTTTT. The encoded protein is CASSQDRGVKLFF.

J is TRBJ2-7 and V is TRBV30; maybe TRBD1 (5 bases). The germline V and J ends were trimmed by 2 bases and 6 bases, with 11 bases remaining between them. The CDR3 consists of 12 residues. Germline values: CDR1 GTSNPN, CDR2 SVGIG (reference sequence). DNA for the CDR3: TGTGCCTGGAGTAGACAGCGCCTCGAGCAGTACTTC. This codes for CAWSRQRLEQYF.

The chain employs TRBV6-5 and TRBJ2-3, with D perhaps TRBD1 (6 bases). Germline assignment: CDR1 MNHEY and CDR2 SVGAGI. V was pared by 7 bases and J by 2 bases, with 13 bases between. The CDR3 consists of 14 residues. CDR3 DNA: TGTGCCAGCAAAAGGCAGGGGAACACAGATACGCAGTATTTT. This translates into CASKRQGNTDTQYF.

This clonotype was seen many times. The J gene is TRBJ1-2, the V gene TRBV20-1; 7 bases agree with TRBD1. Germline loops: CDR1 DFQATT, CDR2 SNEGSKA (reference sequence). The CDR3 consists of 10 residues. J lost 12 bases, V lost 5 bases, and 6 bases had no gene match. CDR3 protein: CSAPTGKHTF. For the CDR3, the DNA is TGCAGTGCTCCGACAGGGAAGCACACCTTC.

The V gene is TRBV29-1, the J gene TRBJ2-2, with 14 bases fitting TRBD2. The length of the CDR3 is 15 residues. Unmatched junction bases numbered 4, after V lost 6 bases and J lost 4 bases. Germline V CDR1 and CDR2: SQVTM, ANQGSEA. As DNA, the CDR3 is TGCAGCGTGCTGGGACTAGCGGGAGCCACCGGGGAGCTGTTTTTT. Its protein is CSVLGLAGATGELFF.

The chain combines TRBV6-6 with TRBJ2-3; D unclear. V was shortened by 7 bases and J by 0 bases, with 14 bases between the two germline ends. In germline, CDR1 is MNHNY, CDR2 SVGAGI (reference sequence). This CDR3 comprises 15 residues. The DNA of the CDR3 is TGTGCCAGCACTCACGAGGATAGTAGCACAGATACGCAGTATTTT. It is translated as CASTHEDSSTDTQYF.

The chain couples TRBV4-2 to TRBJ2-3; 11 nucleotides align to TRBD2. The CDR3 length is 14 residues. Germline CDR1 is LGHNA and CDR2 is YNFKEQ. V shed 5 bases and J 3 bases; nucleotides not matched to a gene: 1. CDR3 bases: TGTGCCAGCAGCACTAGCGGGGGAACAGATACGCAGTATTTT. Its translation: CASSTSGGTDTQYF.

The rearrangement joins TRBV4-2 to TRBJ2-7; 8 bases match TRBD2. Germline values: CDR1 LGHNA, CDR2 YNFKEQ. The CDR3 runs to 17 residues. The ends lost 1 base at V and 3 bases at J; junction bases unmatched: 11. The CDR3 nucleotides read TGTGCCAGCAGCCAAGGGGGGGTGGGAGCGGGAGTCTACGAGCAGTACTTC. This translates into CASSQGGVGAGVYEQYF.

DNA for the CDR3: TGCAGCGTAGAGGACAGGGGAAAAACCGGGGAGCTGTTTTTT. It codes for CSVEDRGKTGELFF. The rearrangement joins TRBV29-1 to TRBJ2-2, with TRBD1 matching 9 bases. Germline V gene lookup returns CDR1 SQVTM and CDR2 ANQGSEA. This CDR3 has 14 residues. V was pared by 6 bases and J by 5 bases, with 7 bases of the junction left unmatched.

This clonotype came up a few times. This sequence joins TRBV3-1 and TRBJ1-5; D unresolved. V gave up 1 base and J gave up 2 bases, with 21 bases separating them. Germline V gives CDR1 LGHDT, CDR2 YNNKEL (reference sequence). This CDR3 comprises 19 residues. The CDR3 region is CASSQAEEVGYIGNQPQHF. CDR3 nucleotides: TGTGCCAGCAGCCAAGCGGAGGAGGTGGGGTATATCGGCAATCAGCCCCAGCATTTT.

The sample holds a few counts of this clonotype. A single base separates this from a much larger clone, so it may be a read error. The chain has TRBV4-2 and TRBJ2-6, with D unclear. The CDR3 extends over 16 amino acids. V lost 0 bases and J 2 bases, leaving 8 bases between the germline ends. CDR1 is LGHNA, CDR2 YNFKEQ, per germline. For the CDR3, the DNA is TGTGCCAGCAGCCAAGATGGTAGGGCTGGGGCCAACGTCCTGACTTTC. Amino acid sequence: CASSQDGRAGANVLTF.

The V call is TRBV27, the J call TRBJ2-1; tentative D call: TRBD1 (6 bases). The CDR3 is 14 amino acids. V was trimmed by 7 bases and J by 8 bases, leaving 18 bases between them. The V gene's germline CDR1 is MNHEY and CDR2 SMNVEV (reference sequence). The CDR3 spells CASKAGVTGHEQFF. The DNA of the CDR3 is TGTGCCAGCAAGGCAGGGGTAACAGGGCATGAGCAGTTCTTC.

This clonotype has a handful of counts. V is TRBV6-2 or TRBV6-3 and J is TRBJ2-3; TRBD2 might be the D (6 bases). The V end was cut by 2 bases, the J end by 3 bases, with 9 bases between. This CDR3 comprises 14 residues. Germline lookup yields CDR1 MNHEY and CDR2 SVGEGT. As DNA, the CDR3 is TGTGCCAGCAGTTACGGCGGGGATACAGATACGCAGTATTTT. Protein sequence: CASSYGGDTDTQYF.

CDR3 DNA: TGCGCCAGCAGCACGACGGGACAGGGATTGGAGACCCAGTACTTC. Its translation: CASSTTGQGLETQYF. The rearrangement links TRBV5-1 to TRBJ2-5, with 9 nucleotides matching TRBD1. The V gene end was trimmed by 4 bases and the J gene end by 5 bases; junction bases not matched to a gene: 9. CDR1 and CDR2 (germline): SGHRS, YFSETQ. This CDR3 is built from 15 residues.

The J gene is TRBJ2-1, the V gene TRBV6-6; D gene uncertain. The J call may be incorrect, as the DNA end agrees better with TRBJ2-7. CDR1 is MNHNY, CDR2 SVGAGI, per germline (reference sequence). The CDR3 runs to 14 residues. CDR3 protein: CASRPPSHTYEQYF. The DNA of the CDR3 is TGTGCCAGCAGGCCTCCCAGTCATACCTACGAGCAGTACTTC.

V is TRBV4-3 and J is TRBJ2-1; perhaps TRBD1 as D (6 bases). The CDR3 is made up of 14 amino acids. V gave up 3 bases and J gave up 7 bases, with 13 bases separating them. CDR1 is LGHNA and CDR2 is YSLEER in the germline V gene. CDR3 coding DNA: TGCGCCAGCAGCCACGATGCGAGGGGGAATGAGCAGTTCTTC. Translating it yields CASSHDARGNEQFF.

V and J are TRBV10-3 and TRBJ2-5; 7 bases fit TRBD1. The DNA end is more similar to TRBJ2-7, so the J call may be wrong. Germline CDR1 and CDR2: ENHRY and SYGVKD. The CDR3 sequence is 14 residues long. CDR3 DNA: TGTGCCATCAGTGAACGAACAGGGGACTACGAGCAGTACTTC. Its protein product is CAISERTGDYEQYF.

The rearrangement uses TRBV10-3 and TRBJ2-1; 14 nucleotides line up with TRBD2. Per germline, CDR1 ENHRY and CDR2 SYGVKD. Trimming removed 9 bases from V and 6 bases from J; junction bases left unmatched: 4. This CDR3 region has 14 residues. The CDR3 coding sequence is TGTGCCATGGCGGGACTAGCGGGAGCCAATGAGCAGTTCTTC. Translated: CAMAGLAGANEQFF.

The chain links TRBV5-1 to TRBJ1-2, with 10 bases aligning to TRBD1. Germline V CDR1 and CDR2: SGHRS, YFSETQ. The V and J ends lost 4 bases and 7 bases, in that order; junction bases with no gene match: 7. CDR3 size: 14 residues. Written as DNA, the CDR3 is TGCGCCAGCAGCCTCGAGGGGACAGGGGTTGGCTACACCTTC. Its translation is CASSLEGTGVGYTF.